This passage covers 25 T cell receptor beta chains from one sample sequenced in a study of blood T cell repertoires in COVID-19. Assay: immunoSEQ multiplex PCR; the TCRdb copy retains only in-frame clones and omits some. The sample lists around 75,000 clones; 70% to 80% were seen once. The sequencing sample was made of peripheral blood. Source of these receptors: an elderly woman with active or convalescent COVID-19.

V usage is TRBV4-2 and J usage is TRBJ1-3; no firm D call. In germline, CDR1 is LGHNA, CDR2 YNFKEQ. Trimming removed 0 bases at V and 0 bases at J, with 18 bases between. The CDR3 spans 19 residues. This chain's CDR3 is CASSQDPVRGRISGNTIYF. The DNA of the CDR3 is TGTGCCAGCAGCCAAGATCCCGTCCGAGGGCGAATCTCTGGAAACACCATATATTTT.

This clone was counted once. The J gene is TRBJ2-7, the V gene TRBV6-2 or TRBV6-3, with a tentative D call TRBD2 (6 bases). The CDR3 spans 16 residues. V was shortened by 3 bases and J by 6 bases, with 21 bases between the two germline ends. CDR1 and CDR2 (germline): MNHEY, SVGEGT. The CDR3 reads CASSYYGTWGPSEQYF. In DNA, the CDR3 is TGTGCCAGCAGTTATTATGGGACTTGGGGCCCCAGCGAGCAGTACTTC.

CDR3 sequence reads: CASSSTSGAYNEQFF. Written as DNA, the CDR3 is TGTGCCAGCAGCTCCACTAGCGGGGCGTACAATGAGCAGTTCTTC. This sequence joins TRBV2 and TRBJ2-1, with 10 bases fitting TRBD2. There are 15 residues in the CDR3. Germline CDR1 and CDR2: SNHLY and FYNNEI. The V and J ends lost 6 bases and 4 bases, in that order; junction bases with no gene match: 6.

This sequence joins TRBV19 and TRBJ2-7, with 10 bases identical to TRBD1. J was trimmed by 0 bases and V by 6 bases; bases with no gene match: 2. Looked up from germline, CDR1 is LNHDA and CDR2 is SQIVND (reference sequence). The CDR3 is 14 residues long. CDR3 in DNA: TGTGCCAGTAGCAGGACAGGGGGCTCCTACGAGCAGTACTTC. It yields the protein CASSRTGGSYEQYF. Looking up the rest from reference TRBV19 and TRBJ2-7 gives the full variable domain: DGGITQSPKYLFRKEGQNVTLSCEQNLNHDAMYWYRQDPGQGLRLIYYSQIVNDFQKGDIAEGYSVSREKKESFPLTVTSAQKNPTAFYLCASSRTGGSYEQYFGPGTRLTVT.

The chain couples TRBV5-1 to TRBJ2-3; D might be TRBD2 (5 bases). Between the trimmed V and J ends, which lost 0 bases and 3 bases, there was a span of 14 bases. Germline V gene data show CDR1 as SGHRS and CDR2 as YFSETQ. This CDR3 contains 16 residues. CDR3 amino acids: CASSLGGLSRTDTQYF. The CDR3 DNA sequence: TGCGCCAGCAGCTTGGGCGGGCTATCCCGGACAGATACGCAGTATTTT.

The chain has TRBV7-9 and TRBJ2-2; 10 bases match TRBD2. V was clipped by 6 bases and J by 4 bases; unmatched bases: 5. The germline V gene encodes CDR1 SEHNR and CDR2 FQNEAQ (reference sequence). The CDR3 is made up of 15 amino acids. CDR3 in DNA: TGTGCCAGCAGGTTTAGCGGGGGGCTCACCGGGGAGCTGTTTTTT. Amino acid sequence: CASRFSGGLTGELFF.

The chain combines TRBV4-3 with TRBJ2-1, with D possibly TRBD2 on 5 matching bases. CDR1 and CDR2 (germline): LGHNA, YSLEER. V shed 0 bases and J shed 8 bases, with 26 bases lying between them. This CDR3 is 19 amino acids long. The chain's CDR3 is CASSQELLTGSGTGDEQFF. The CDR3 nucleotides are TGCGCCAGCAGCCAAGAGTTACTCACCGGAAGCGGCACCGGAGATGAGCAGTTCTTC.

This chain uses TRBV20-1 with TRBJ1-6; D not certain. Germline CDR1 DFQATT, CDR2 SNEGSKA (reference sequence). Trimming took 3 bases from V and 0 from J, leaving 9 bases between them. This CDR3 contains 15 residues. The CDR3 bases are TGCAGTGCTAGTTACGAGAGCTCCTATAATTCACCCCTCCACTTT. Its protein is CSASYESSYNSPLHF.

The sample holds one count of this clone. V usage is TRBV7-9 and J usage is TRBJ2-4, with 10 nucleotides matching TRBD2. The CDR3 has 16 amino acids. Germline assignment: CDR1 SEHNR and CDR2 FQNEAQ (reference sequence). Unmatched junction bases numbered 5, after V lost 1 base and J lost 5 bases. CDR3 in DNA: TGTGCCAGCAGCTTAGGGACTAGCGGAGGAGAAAACATTCAGTACTTC. Translation gives CASSLGTSGGENIQYF.

The V call is TRBV20-1, the J call TRBJ2-4; 7 nucleotides align to TRBD1. CDR1 is DFQATT, CDR2 SNEGSKA, per germline (reference sequence). This CDR3 region has 11 residues. With 6 bases clipped from V and 14 bases from J, the junction kept 10 bases outside the gene matches. The CDR3 sequence: CSASVKQGKYF. The CDR3 nucleotides read TGCAGTGCCAGCGTAAAACAGGGGAAGTACTTC.

The chain joins TRBV6-5 to TRBJ2-1; 10 bases align to TRBD2. CDR3 length: 13 amino acids. Germline assignment: CDR1 MNHEY and CDR2 SVGAGI. Unmatched junction bases numbered 3, after V lost 5 bases and J lost 8 bases. CDR3 nucleotide sequence: TGTGCCAGCAGTCAGCTAGCGGGAGATGAGCAGTTCTTC. Its translation: CASSQLAGDEQFF.

This clone was observed once. The chain joins TRBV24-1 to TRBJ2-7; D unresolved. Between the trimmed V and J ends, which lost 2 bases and 0 bases, there was a span of 7 bases. From germline, CDR1 is KGHDR and CDR2 SFDVKD. CDR3 size: 14 residues. CDR3 DNA sequence: TGTGCCACCAGTGATTCGACTGGCTCCTACGAGCAGTACTTC. Translating it yields CATSDSTGSYEQYF.

This clone was picked up one time. This rearrangement joins TRBV18 to TRBJ1-5, with no clear D. The CDR3 is made up of 13 amino acids. The V and J ends lost 4 bases and 9 bases respectively, with 13 bases between them. The germline V gene has CDR1 KGHSH and CDR2 LQKENI. CDR3 loop: CASSQTREGPQHF. The CDR3 coding sequence is TGTGCCAGCTCACAAACGCGAGAGGGGCCCCAGCATTTT.

The chain is built from TRBV4-3 and TRBJ1-5; D may be TRBD1 (5 bases). CDR1 is LGHNA, CDR2 YSLEER, per germline. Between the trimmed V and J ends, which lost 0 bases and 4 bases, there was a span of 10 bases. The CDR3 extends over 15 amino acids. As DNA, the CDR3 is TGCGCCAGCAGCCAAGATCTGGGGCGGAATCAGCCCCAGCATTTT. It codes for CASSQDLGRNQPQHF.

This chain links TRBV7-2 with TRBJ2-7; 10 nucleotides match TRBD2. The CDR3 has 14 amino acids. The J segment lost 2 bases and the V segment lost 5 bases, leaving 3 bases of the junction unmatched. CDR1 and CDR2 (germline): SGHTA, FQGNSA. The CDR3 protein is CASSKAGGPYEQYF. The CDR3 region has the DNA TGTGCCAGCAGCAAAGCGGGGGGGCCCTACGAGCAGTACTTC. Looking up the rest from reference TRBV7-2 and TRBJ2-7 gives the full variable domain: GAGVSQSPSNKVTEKGKDVELRCDPISGHTALYWYRQSLGQGLEFLIYFQGNSAPDKSGLPSDRFSAERTGGSVSTLTIQRTQQEDSAVYLCASSKAGGPYEQYFGPGTRLTVT.

J is TRBJ1-5 and V is TRBV7-8; 7 bases are shared with TRBD1. Per germline, CDR1 SGHVS and CDR2 FQNEAQ. Unmatched junction bases numbered 23, after V lost 2 bases and J lost 7 bases. The length of the CDR3 is 20 residues. CDR3 sequence: CASSLLPGTVRSLTGQPQHF. In DNA form, the CDR3 reads TGTGCCAGCAGCTTATTACCCGGGACAGTTCGTTCTTTGACAGGCCAGCCCCAGCATTTT.

J is TRBJ2-5 and V is TRBV7-3; 7 bases are a match to TRBD2. Germline loops: CDR1 SGHTA, CDR2 FQGTGA. The CDR3 covers 15 residues. Germline trimming cut 0 bases from V and 5 bases from J; bases unmatched to any gene: 6. The CDR3 DNA follows: TGTGCCAGCAGCTTAACGGGCGGGAGCTGGGAGACCCAGTACTTC. Its translation: CASSLTGGSWETQYF.

This chain connects TRBV7-8 to TRBJ1-5; 8 bases agree with TRBD1. After removal of 5 bases from V and 1 base from J, the junction contained 7 bases not matched to a gene. There are 16 residues in the CDR3. CDR1 is SGHVS, CDR2 FQNEAQ, per germline. CDR3: CASSRTGYGSNQPQHF. Written as DNA, the CDR3 is TGTGCCAGCAGCCGGACAGGGTACGGGAGCAATCAGCCCCAGCATTTT.

V is TRBV29-1 and J is TRBJ2-3; D possibly corresponds to TRBD2 (5 bases). Between the trimmed V and J ends, which lost 8 bases and 6 bases, there was a span of 18 bases. Germline CDR1 reads SQVTM; CDR2 reads ANQGSEA. The length of the CDR3 is 13 residues. CDR3 amino acids: CSIDGDIGDTQYF. The CDR3 region has the DNA TGCAGCATCGACGGGGATATCGGGGATACGCAGTATTTT.

The chain uses TRBV19 and TRBJ1-5, with D tentatively TRBD1 (5 bases). In germline, CDR1 is LNHDA, CDR2 SQIVND (reference sequence). The CDR3 consists of 13 residues. V lost 3 bases to trimming and J lost 6 bases, with 9 bases between them. The CDR3 bases are TGTGCCAGTAGTATCCCAGGGTTTCAGCCCCAGCATTTT. Translated, it gives CASSIPGFQPQHF.

This clone was seen many times. This sequence joins TRBV11-2 and TRBJ2-7; 7 positions agree with TRBD1. Germline V lookup: CDR1 SGHAT, CDR2 FQNNGV. Trimming at V came to 5 bases and at J to 2 bases, leaving 6 bases not matched to a gene. The CDR3 is 14 amino acids. In DNA, the CDR3 is TGTGCCAGCAGCGGTCGGGACAGCCCCTACGAGCAGTACTTC. This translates into CASSGRDSPYEQYF.

J is TRBJ2-1 and V is TRBV7-9, with TRBD2 identical over 7 bases. V shed 7 bases and J 8 bases; nucleotides not matched to a gene: 11. Germline values: CDR1 SEHNR, CDR2 FQNEAQ (reference sequence). The CDR3 is made up of 14 amino acids. The CDR3 nucleotides read TGTGCCAGCAACAGGCGGCTAGCGGCTGATGAGCAGTTCTTC. Amino acids: CASNRRLAADEQFF.

The chain employs TRBV19 and TRBJ2-1, with TRBD2 matching 7 bases. CDR1 and CDR2 (germline): LNHDA, SQIVND (reference sequence). This CDR3 contains 11 residues. CDR3 DNA: TGTGCAGTATGGACTAGGTCTGAGCAGTTCTTC. It translates to CAVWTRSEQFF.

The chain joins TRBV27 to TRBJ1-2; TRBD1 is a possible D gene (6 bases). The ends were cut back, 8 bases at V and 6 bases at J, with 22 bases in the middle. The CDR3 extends over 15 amino acids. The germline gives CDR1 MNHEY, CDR2 SMNVEV (reference sequence). CDR3 nucleotide sequence: TGTGCCAGCGGAACGGGGGGCGCAGGGGTCCATGGCTACACCTTC. It encodes CASGTGGAGVHGYTF.

The J gene is TRBJ1-4, the V gene TRBV5-1, with 9 positions matching TRBD1. J lost 10 bases, V lost 0 bases, and 7 bases had no gene match. CDR3 size: 15 residues. Germline V lookup: CDR1 SGHRS, CDR2 YFSETQ. In nucleotides, the CDR3 is TGCGCCAGCAGCTTGGGGGGACAGGGATTGGGAAAACTGTTTTTT. This encodes CASSLGGQGLGKLFF.